This T cell receptor beta chain comes out of a study of T cells in Graves' hyperthyroidism and ophthalmopathy. The TCR beta CDR3 regions underwent amplification using RNA transcripts as the source. The HTBI set primed first-round TCR CDR3 RT-PCR. TCRdb called the multiplex PCR reads again in MiXCR, with one record for every CDR3 protein. Counted here are almost 600,000 distinct CDR3 sequences, approximately 15% occurring once; the ten biggest clones make up approximately 5.7%. The V end was cut by 4 bases, the J end by 5 bases, with 14 bases between. The germline V gene has CDR1 MNHEY and CDR2 SMNVEV (reference sequence). The CDR3 loop spans 14 amino acids. Concerning this clonotype: Its antigen is undetermined.

General study points: The majority of expanded thyroid clonotypes above 0.001 also appeared in blood.

This chain joins TRBV27 and TRBJ1-1, with D maybe TRBD1 (6 bases). Material: blood. The source of this sequence is a woman aged 30 to 39 with Graves' hyperthyroidism that later progressed to Graves' ophthalmopathy. The CDR3 coding sequence is TGTGCCAGCAGTTACTACAGGGAAGATACTGAAGCTTTCTTT. It is translated as CASSYYREDTEAFF.